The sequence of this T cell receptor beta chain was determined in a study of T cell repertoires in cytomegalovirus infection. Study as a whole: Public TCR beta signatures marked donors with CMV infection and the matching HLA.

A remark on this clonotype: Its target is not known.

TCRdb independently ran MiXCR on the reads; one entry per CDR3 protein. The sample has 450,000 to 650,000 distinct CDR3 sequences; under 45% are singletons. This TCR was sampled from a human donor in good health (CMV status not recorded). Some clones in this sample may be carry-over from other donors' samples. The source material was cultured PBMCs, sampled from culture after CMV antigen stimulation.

CDR3 amino acids: CATVRRGEQYF. DNA of the CDR3: TGTGCCACCGTGCGAAGGGGCGAGCAGTACTTC. The rearrangement uses TRBV28 and TRBJ2-7; a weak D match, TRBD1 (5 bases). Germline CDR1 is MDHEN and CDR2 is SYDVKM. The CDR3 totals 11 residues. Deletions cut 10 bases from V and 6 bases from J, with 13 bases between.